Listed here are 21 T cell receptor beta chains from one sample, sequenced in a study of control samples from healthy donors and cancer patients (dated by TCRdb to the early 2020s). Preparation of the library involved the immunoSEQ multiplex PCR assay. In TCRdb, the immuneACCESS table is reduced to in-frame sequences with V and J assigned. These tables do not hold every clone; where another copy was compared, an unresolved V gene accounts for under half, and the others remain unexplained. The sample profile shows some 200,000 clones; 91% of them were found once. The ten largest clones add up to around 1.5% of the sample. The sequenced sample was blood. The receptors were sampled from a woman aged 25-40 years in good health.

The chain uses TRBV28 and TRBJ1-6; 10 bases map to TRBD1. After removal of 4 bases from V and 5 bases from J, the junction contained 5 bases not matched to a gene. Germline CDR1 is MDHEN and CDR2 is SYDVKM. The length of the CDR3 is 16 residues. The CDR3 DNA is TGTGCCAGCAGTTACCGGGACAGGGGCAATAATTCACCCCTCCACTTT. As protein: CASSYRDRGNNSPLHF.

This clone was seen only a few times. The rearrangement joins TRBV6-4 to TRBJ2-2, with 12 positions matching TRBD2. Germline values: CDR1 MRHNA, CDR2 SNTAGT. V trimming: 3 bases; J trimming: 4 bases; junction bases outside the gene matches: 0. The CDR3 is 15 residues long. CDR3 region: CASSELAGGTGELFF. Here the CDR3 DNA reads TGTGCCAGCAGTGAACTAGCGGGGGGCACCGGGGAGCTGTTTTTT.

This clone was recorded only once. V and J are TRBV7-9 and TRBJ1-4; D is ambiguous. Trimming shortened V by 3 bases and J by 0 bases, and 5 bases separated the two germline ends. The germline gives CDR1 SEHNR, CDR2 FQNEAQ (reference sequence). This CDR3 spans 14 amino acids. This CDR3 reads CASSLGTTNEKLFF. CDR3 DNA sequence: TGTGCCAGCAGCTTGGGCACAACTAATGAAAAACTGTTTTTT.

V gene TRBV6-2 or TRBV6-3 combines with J gene TRBJ2-3, with TRBD2 identical over 7 bases. The CDR3 consists of 16 residues. Germline V gives CDR1 MNHEY, CDR2 SVGEGT. Unmatched junction bases numbered 11, after V lost 2 bases and J lost 6 bases. The CDR3 DNA is TGTGCCAGCAGTTACGGTTCTAGCGGTTACCTTGATACGCAGTATTTT. It yields the protein CASSYGSSGYLDTQYF.

This chain joins TRBV7-9 and TRBJ2-3; D not certain. Germline CDR1 SEHNR, CDR2 FQNEAQ (reference sequence). V was shortened by 1 base and J by 2 bases, with 13 bases between the two germline ends. The CDR3 totals 16 residues. CDR3 in DNA: TGTGCCAGCAGCTTAGTCCGTGGGGTAGTCACAGATACGCAGTATTTT. It yields the protein CASSLVRGVVTDTQYF. Full variable domain (rest looked up from reference TRBV7-9 and TRBJ2-3): DTGVSQNPRHKITKRGQNVTFRCDPISEHNRLYWYRQTLGQGPEFLTYFQNEAQLEKSRLLSDRFSAERPKGSFSTLEIQRTEQGDSAMYLCASSLVRGVVTDTQYFGPGTRLTVL.

J is TRBJ1-6 and V is TRBV13, with D hard to call. Germline V gives CDR1 PRHDT, CDR2 FYEKMQ (reference sequence). Trimming shortened V by 0 bases and J by 7 bases, and 7 bases separated the two germline ends. The CDR3 sequence is 14 residues long. In nucleotides, the CDR3 is TGTGCCAGCAGCTTAGGGGTCAGCAATTCACCCCTCCACTTT. Translation: CASSLGVSNSPLHF.

The chain combines TRBV5-8 with TRBJ1-4; possible D gene TRBD1, 6 bases. The germline V gene has CDR1 SGHTS and CDR2 YDEGEE. Trimming removed 1 base at V and 7 bases at J, with 11 bases between. CDR3 length: 14 residues. The chain's CDR3 is CASSLLQGSEKLFF. The CDR3, as DNA: TGTGCCAGCAGCTTGCTACAGGGTAGTGAAAAACTGTTTTTT.

This chain links TRBV24-1 with TRBJ2-1; weak D call: TRBD2 (6 bases). Germline V gene sequence: CDR1 KGHDR, CDR2 SFDVKD. The CDR3 loop spans 16 amino acids. V was clipped by 3 bases and J by 2 bases, with 13 bases between them. CDR3 coding DNA: TGTGCCACCAGTGATAGGCAGGGAGGAACCTACAATGAGCAGTTCTTC. Its protein is CATSDRQGGTYNEQFF.

The V call is TRBV5-3, the J call TRBJ1-6; TRBD1 matches at 7 bases. TRBV5-3 is filed as an ORF, its function uncertain. V lost 5 bases and J lost 0; bases outside the gene matches: 8. The CDR3 is 17 residues long. CDR3 nucleotide sequence: TGTGCCAGAAGACCGGGACAGCCGAGCTCCTATAATTCACCCCTCCACTTT. Translating it yields CARRPGQPSSYNSPLHF.

This chain links TRBV14 with TRBJ2-7; D is unresolved. Per the germline V gene, CDR1 is SGHDN and CDR2 is FVKESK. Trimming cost V 3 bases and J 2 bases, with 8 bases left between them. CDR3 length equals 13 residues. The CDR3 nucleotides are TGTGCCAGCAGCCACGGAACCACCTACGAGCAGTACTTC. Its translation: CASSHGTTYEQYF.

V and J are TRBV7-2 and TRBJ1-2; D possibly corresponds to TRBD1 (5 bases). V lost 1 base, J lost 1 base, and 10 bases lay in between. The CDR3 length is 15 residues. The germline V gene encodes CDR1 SGHTA and CDR2 FQGNSA. In DNA, the CDR3 is TGTGCCAGCAGCTTAGGAGGGGCCCTTAACTATGGCTACACCTTC. Translating it yields CASSLGGALNYGYTF.

The chain uses TRBV10-3 and TRBJ1-1; maybe TRBD1 (5 bases). CDR1 is ENHRY and CDR2 is SYGVKD in the germline V gene. The CDR3 extends over 13 amino acids. The V end lost 10 bases, the J end lost 1 base, and 13 bases lay between the germline ends. The CDR3 here is CATRGPTNTEAFF. Here the CDR3 DNA reads TGTGCCACCCGGGGACCGACGAACACTGAAGCTTTCTTT.

The chain combines TRBV19 with TRBJ2-1, with 7 bases fitting TRBD2. The CDR3 covers 16 residues. With V trimmed by 5 bases and J by 2 bases, 9 bases remained unmatched. Germline assignment: CDR1 LNHDA and CDR2 SQIVND (reference sequence). The CDR3 reads CASSPASGPPYNEQFF. CDR3 nucleotide sequence: TGTGCCAGTAGTCCTGCTAGCGGCCCACCCTACAATGAGCAGTTCTTC.

The chain employs TRBV27 and TRBJ2-5; 10 bases are a match to TRBD1. The J segment lost 3 bases and the V segment lost 6 bases, leaving 1 base of the junction unmatched. Per the germline V gene, CDR1 is MNHEY and CDR2 is SMNVEV (reference sequence). The CDR3 consists of 13 residues. The CDR3 DNA sequence: TGTGCCAGCAGGGACAGGGGGAAAGAGACCCAGTACTTC. Amino acids: CASRDRGKETQYF.

The V gene is TRBV4-2, the J gene TRBJ2-1; 10 nucleotides align to TRBD1. The trim removed 5 bases at V and 6 bases at J, leaving 4 bases unmatched. From germline, CDR1 is LGHNA and CDR2 YNFKEQ. The CDR3 runs to 14 residues. The CDR3 coding sequence is TGTGCCAGCAGCTTCCGGGACAGGGGCAATGAGCAGTTCTTC. Translated: CASSFRDRGNEQFF.

This clone was counted only a few times. The V call is TRBV6-4, the J call TRBJ1-6; tentative D call: TRBD1 (5 bases). Germline CDR1 reads MRHNA; CDR2 reads SNTAGT. This CDR3 contains 15 residues. Trimming removed 2 bases from V and 5 bases from J, with 10 bases in between. The CDR3 DNA sequence: TGTGCCAGCAGTGACCGACCGGGGGATAATTCACCCCTCCACTTT. The encoded protein is CASSDRPGDNSPLHF.

This chain links TRBV6-4 with TRBJ2-1; 7 bases line up with TRBD2. Germline assignment: CDR1 MRHNA and CDR2 SNTAGT. The CDR3 is 14 residues long. The J segment lost 8 bases and the V segment lost 2 bases, leaving 6 bases of the junction unmatched. CDR3: CASSDGGSADEQFF. The DNA of the CDR3 is TGTGCCAGCAGTGACGGCGGGAGTGCCGATGAGCAGTTCTTC.

The V call is TRBV6-6, the J call TRBJ1-5; no clear D. V was trimmed by 2 bases and J by 2 bases, leaving 7 bases between them. The germline V gene encodes CDR1 MNHNY and CDR2 SVGAGI (reference sequence). This CDR3 contains 14 residues. CDR3: CASSYDGGNQPQHF. CDR3 coding DNA: TGTGCCAGCAGTTACGATGGGGGCAATCAGCCCCAGCATTTT.

The CDR3 here is CASSAPGLAGGHTDTQYF. Written as DNA, the CDR3 is TGTGCCAGCTCAGCCCCGGGACTAGCGGGGGGCCACACAGATACGCAGTATTTT. This chain uses TRBV18 with TRBJ2-3, with 15 bases identical to TRBD2. This CDR3 region has 18 residues. Unmatched junction bases numbered 8, after V lost 5 bases and J lost 2 bases. Germline assignment: CDR1 KGHSH and CDR2 LQKENI.

V gene TRBV10-2 combines with J gene TRBJ2-3; D is undetermined. The V and J ends lost 0 bases and 5 bases respectively, with 0 bases between them. Germline-derived CDR1 and CDR2 are WSHSY and SAAADI. The length of the CDR3 is 11 residues. The CDR3 DNA reads TGCGCCAGCAGTGAGTCAGATACGCAGTATTTT. Residues: CASSESDTQYF.

The CDR3 sequence is CATANRAETQYF. The CDR3 nucleotides are TGTGCCACCGCGAACAGGGCAGAGACCCAGTACTTC. The V and J genes are TRBV24-1 and TRBJ2-5; the D gene is possibly TRBD1 (6 bases). Germline assignment: CDR1 KGHDR and CDR2 SFDVKD. The CDR3 length is 12 residues. V lost 9 bases, J lost 4 bases, and 11 bases lay in between.